This TCR beta chain was sequenced during a study of cytomegalovirus exposure and HLA in healthy donors. V was cut by 3 bases and J by 1 base, with 6 bases left in between. The CDR3 is made up of 14 amino acids. Germline V gene sequence: CDR1 SGHVS, CDR2 FNYEAQ. This clone was seen more than once but under ten times. Use of 60 Vbeta and 13 Jbeta primers characterized the PCR. Profiled with immunoSEQ multiplex PCR; TCRdb holds only in-frame clones, not every one. The top ten hold 5% to 6.5% of the sample, which has 100,000 to 150,000 clones, roughly 9% seen once. This rearrangement joins TRBV7-6 to TRBJ2-2; no definite D call. Sequencing was done on a sample of PBMCs. The receptor's source is a woman between 40 and 50 years old in good health and CMV-seropositive. The CDR3 nucleotides are TGTGCCAGCAGCTTTGCTAGGAACACCGGGGAGCTGTTTTTT. Encoded protein: CASSFARNTGELFF.